One and the same sample provided the 27 T cell receptor beta chains below, sequenced in a study of CD8+CD57+ T cells in acquired aplastic anemia. TCR beta VDJ and CDR3 were profiled, and genomic DNA was the template. Each CDR3 protein is one row after TCRdb ran MiXCR on the reads. The sample records about 270,000 distinct CDR3 sequences, 50% to 70% being singletons. Sequenced material: sorted CD4+, CD8+, or CD8+CD57+ T cells (not recorded which) from PBMCs. These receptors all come from a human donor with severe aplastic anemia or a healthy control (not recorded which).

V gene TRBV9 combines with J gene TRBJ1-2; perhaps TRBD1 as D (5 bases). The length of the CDR3 is 17 residues. Trimming left V 7 bases short and J 4 bases short, with 26 bases between. CDR1 is SGDLS and CDR2 is YYNGEE in the germline V gene. Here the CDR3 reads CASGSGARRGESYGYTF. CDR3 in DNA: TGTGCCAGCGGATCCGGGGCTCGGAGGGGAGAAAGCTATGGCTACACCTTC.

The chain has TRBV7-3 and TRBJ1-2; D remains ambiguous. Germline V CDR1 and CDR2: SGHTA, FQGTGA. Trimming removed 6 bases at V and 7 bases at J, with 18 bases between. This CDR3 is 14 amino acids long. This chain's CDR3 is CASSPGNAVGGYTF. The CDR3 nucleotides read TGTGCCAGCAGTCCGGGAAACGCAGTAGGTGGCTACACCTTC.

This clonotype was counted at least ten times. The chain joins TRBV2 to TRBJ1-1; TRBD1 matches 8 bases. V was clipped by 10 bases and J by 2 bases; unmatched bases: 12. The CDR3 has 15 residues. From germline, CDR1 is SNHLY and CDR2 FYNNEI. For the CDR3, the DNA is TGTGCCACCACGTCACACAGGGGGGGCAACACTGAAGCTTTCTTT. It specifies CATTSHRGGNTEAFF.

This clonotype was seen ten or more times. The CDR3 loop reads CASSRQGSTDTQYF. For the CDR3, the DNA is TGTGCCAGCAGCCGCCAGGGGAGCACAGATACGCAGTATTTT. The J gene is TRBJ2-3, the V gene TRBV7-3; a weak D match, TRBD1 (6 bases). This CDR3 is built from 14 residues. The germline V and J ends were trimmed by 5 bases and 0 bases, with 9 bases remaining between them. Germline CDR1 and CDR2: SGHTA and FQGTGA.

This clonotype was seen ten or more times. The J gene is TRBJ1-6, the V gene TRBV3-1; D remains ambiguous. Germline assignment: CDR1 LGHDT and CDR2 YNNKEL (reference sequence). Trimming took off 1 base at V and 8 bases at J, with 12 bases between the two ends. This CDR3 is 15 amino acids long. The CDR3 loop is CASSQGWGGDSPLHF. CDR3 DNA: TGTGCCAGCAGCCAAGGTTGGGGAGGCGATTCACCCCTCCACTTT. The full variable domain, rest sourced from reference TRBV3-1 and TRBJ1-6, is DTAVSQTPKYLVTQMGNDKSIKCEQNLGHDTMYWYKQDSKKFLKIMFSYNNKELIINETVPNRFSPKSPDKAHLNLHINSLELGDSAVYFCASSQGWGGDSPLHFGNGTRLTVT.

This chain links TRBV19 with TRBJ2-7; D gene ambiguous. Germline CDR1 is LNHDA and CDR2 is SQIVND (reference sequence). This CDR3 has 15 amino acids. Trimming pared 5 bases from V and 4 bases from J, leaving 18 bases between. The CDR3 region is CASSPGLTSRYEQYF. The CDR3 DNA sequence: TGTGCCAGTAGTCCCGGCCTCACGTCCAGATACGAGCAGTACTTC. The complete variable domain, with remaining parts taken from reference TRBV19 and TRBJ2-7, reads DGGITQSPKYLFRKEGQNVTLSCEQNLNHDAMYWYRQDPGQGLRLIYYSQIVNDFQKGDIAEGYSVSREKKESFPLTVTSAQKNPTAFYLCASSPGLTSRYEQYFGPGTRLTVT.

The chain employs TRBV7-8 and TRBJ2-2, with unresolved D. The V and J ends lost 0 bases and 1 base respectively, with 9 bases between them. The CDR3 covers 16 residues. Germline loops: CDR1 SGHVS, CDR2 FQNEAQ. Here the CDR3 reads CASSLAAPGNTGELFF. CDR3 bases: TGTGCCAGCAGCTTAGCAGCTCCGGGGAACACCGGGGAGCTGTTTTTT.

This clonotype was observed at least ten times. The chain carries TRBV2 and TRBJ1-1; tentative D call: TRBD1 (5 bases). This CDR3 spans 13 amino acids. Germline V lookup: CDR1 SNHLY, CDR2 FYNNEI. Trimming removed 4 bases at V and 8 bases at J, with 14 bases between. This chain's CDR3 is CASSVEMRGEAFF. The CDR3 DNA reads as TGTGCCAGCAGTGTCGAAATGAGGGGCGAAGCTTTCTTT. The full variable domain, in which reference TRBV2 and TRBJ1-1 provide the parts outside the CDR3, is EPEVTQTPSHQVTQMGQEVILRCVPISNHLYFYWYRQILGQKVEFLVSFYNNEISEKSEIFDDQFSVERPDGSNFTLKIRSTKLEDSAMYFCASSVEMRGEAFFGQGTRLTVV.

The DNA for the CDR3 is TGTGCCAGCAGCTCCACGTCCAGAGCTAATGAAAAACTGTTTTTT. Translated: CASSSTSRANEKLFF. This chain links TRBV7-9 with TRBJ1-4; D unresolved. Germline V gene lookup returns CDR1 SEHNR and CDR2 FQNEAQ (reference sequence). CDR3 length: 15 residues. Trimming left V 4 bases short and J 3 bases short, with 12 bases between.

In its sample, this clonotype was seen once. Its ends do not fully match the called genes, so a read error is possible. The rearrangement joins TRBV30 to TRBJ2-2, with 9 bases identical to TRBD1. The germline V gene has CDR1 GTSNPN and CDR2 SVGIG (reference sequence). This CDR3 contains 15 residues. DNA of the CDR3: TGTGCCTGGAGGAGGGGACAGGGAGACACCGAGGAGCTGTTTTTT. Translating gives CAWRRGQGDTEELFF. Supplemented by reference TRBV30 and TRBJ2-2, the full variable domain reads SQTIHQWPATLVQPVGSPLSLECTVEGTSNPNLYWYRQAAGRGLQLLFYSVGIGQISSEVPQNLSASRPQDRQFILSSKKLLLSDSGFYLCAWRRGQGDTEELFFGEGSRLTVL.

V gene TRBV7-3 combines with J gene TRBJ2-5, with no clear D. The CDR3 loop spans 14 amino acids. In germline, CDR1 is SGHTA, CDR2 FQGTGA. V dropped 4 bases and J dropped 5 bases, with 14 bases sitting between them. The CDR3 loop is CASSSGSPRETQYF. In nucleotides, the CDR3 is TGTGCCAGCAGCTCTGGTTCACCTAGGGAGACCCAGTACTTC.

There are a few counts of this clonotype. V is TRBV7-2 and J is TRBJ2-7, with no clear D. The V end was cut by 1 base, the J end by 4 bases, with 11 bases between. Germline CDR1 is SGHTA and CDR2 is FQGNSA. This CDR3 contains 14 residues. CDR3 loop: CASSLGVGYYEQYF. The CDR3 DNA reads TGTGCCAGCAGCTTAGGTGTGGGTTATTACGAGCAGTACTTC.

The chain couples TRBV5-1 to TRBJ1-4; 8 bases match TRBD1. Germline CDR1 is SGHRS and CDR2 is YFSETQ. The CDR3 has 16 residues. Trimming removed 5 bases from V and 8 bases from J; junction bases left unmatched: 14. For the CDR3, the DNA is TGCGCCAGCAGGCGGTCGACAGGGGAGGTGAGGGAAAAACTGTTTTTT. It encodes CASRRSTGEVREKLFF.

The chain carries TRBV7-9 and TRBJ2-7; 7 nucleotides line up with TRBD2. The J segment lost 5 bases and the V segment lost 5 bases, leaving 12 bases of the junction unmatched. Germline V lookup: CDR1 SEHNR, CDR2 FQNEAQ (reference sequence). The CDR3 contains 15 residues. The CDR3 sequence: CASSHPRGVGHEQYF. CDR3 bases: TGTGCCAGCAGCCATCCTCGGGGGGTTGGCCACGAGCAGTACTTC.

The CDR3 protein is CATSDVMINSELFF. The CDR3 DNA follows: TGTGCCACCAGTGATGTAATGATAAACAGTGAGCTGTTTTTT. The J gene is TRBJ2-2, the V gene TRBV24-1; no clear D. Trimming removed 3 bases from V and 11 bases from J, with 15 bases in between. Looked up from germline, CDR1 is KGHDR and CDR2 is SFDVKD. The CDR3 has 14 residues.

This clonotype has ten or more counts. V usage is TRBV15 and J usage is TRBJ2-7; D remains ambiguous. Germline assignment: CDR1 LNHNV and CDR2 YYDKDF (reference sequence). This CDR3 comprises 12 residues. V shed 4 bases and J shed 7 bases, with 11 bases lying between them. The CDR3: CATSIAVGEQYF. DNA for the CDR3: TGTGCCACCAGCATAGCAGTTGGGGAGCAGTACTTC.

This clonotype showed up many times. The rearrangement links TRBV3-1 to TRBJ2-6; D is unclear. The CDR3 extends over 16 amino acids. Germline V gives CDR1 LGHDT, CDR2 YNNKEL (reference sequence). V lost 0 bases and J lost 0, with 6 bases in between. The CDR3 sequence: CASSQDTDSGANVLTF. In DNA, the CDR3 is TGTGCCAGCAGCCAAGATACGGACTCTGGGGCCAACGTCCTGACTTTC.

This clonotype came up once. The chain links TRBV25-1 to TRBJ1-1; 7 bases agree with TRBD1. The junction had 12 bases not matched to a gene; V was cut back by 5 bases and J by 6 bases. The V gene's germline CDR1 is MGHDK and CDR2 SYGVNS. The CDR3 extends over 15 amino acids. The DNA of the CDR3 is TGTGCCAGCAGTTACTCCCACACAGGGGCCGCTGAAGCTTTCTTT. It specifies CASSYSHTGAAEAFF.

V gene TRBV7-3 combines with J gene TRBJ2-1; tentatively, D is TRBD1 (5 bases). This CDR3 spans 14 amino acids. CDR1 SGHTA and CDR2 FQGTGA come from the germline V gene. The V and J ends lost 4 bases and 6 bases respectively, with 13 bases between them. CDR3 bases: TGTGCCAGCAGCTCGGTAACAGGTTTCAATGAGCAGTTCTTC. Translating gives CASSSVTGFNEQFF.

This clonotype came up many times. V and J are TRBV13 and TRBJ1-5; a possible D gene is TRBD1 (6 bases). The germline V and J ends were trimmed by 5 bases and 0 bases, with 14 bases remaining between them. This CDR3 is 16 amino acids long. The germline V gene encodes CDR1 PRHDT and CDR2 FYEKMQ (reference sequence). The CDR3 protein is CASSLGGGRSNQPQHF. The CDR3 DNA reads as TGTGCCAGCAGCCTTGGGGGGGGCCGTAGCAATCAGCCCCAGCATTTT.

This clonotype showed up many times. V is TRBV5-1 and J is TRBJ2-3; D is unresolved. Trimming shortened V by 1 base and J by 5 bases, and 8 bases separated the two germline ends. The CDR3 is made up of 13 amino acids. The germline gives CDR1 SGHRS, CDR2 YFSETQ. CDR3 sequence reads: CASSLSPKDTQYF. The CDR3, as DNA: TGCGCCAGCAGCTTGAGTCCGAAAGATACGCAGTATTTT.

This clonotype was observed at least ten times. This chain uses TRBV2 with TRBJ2-5, with TRBD2 matching over 12 bases. Unmatched junction bases numbered 9, after V lost 4 bases and J lost 3 bases. Germline values: CDR1 SNHLY, CDR2 FYNNEI. The CDR3 consists of 17 residues. The CDR3 reads CASSVGLAGGAEETQYF. CDR3 nucleotides: TGTGCCAGCAGTGTGGGGCTAGCGGGGGGGGCGGAAGAGACCCAGTACTTC.

The chain has TRBV5-1 and TRBJ1-1; a possible D gene is TRBD1 (5 bases). Germline V gene sequence: CDR1 SGHRS, CDR2 YFSETQ. CDR3 length equals 16 residues. V lost 0 bases and J 5 bases, leaving 17 bases between the germline ends. The CDR3 DNA reads as TGCGCCAGCAGCTTGGGGGCCGGGGGAGCAGGGACTGAAGCTTTCTTT. Protein product: CASSLGAGGAGTEAFF.

The CDR3 loop is CASRGPGFYNEQFF. CDR3 in DNA: TGCGCCAGCCGGGGGCCTGGGTTCTACAATGAGCAGTTCTTC. This chain connects TRBV5-1 to TRBJ2-1, with D perhaps matching TRBD1 or TRBD2 (6 bases each). CDR1 is SGHRS and CDR2 is YFSETQ in the germline V gene. The CDR3 length is 14 residues. The V gene lost 7 bases and the J gene lost 3 bases, with 14 bases spanning the gap.

This clonotype was picked up many times. The chain carries TRBV2 and TRBJ1-5; D is undetermined. The CDR3 is 14 amino acids. Trimming removed 4 bases at V and 0 bases at J, with 7 bases between. CDR1 SNHLY and CDR2 FYNNEI come from the germline V gene. DNA of the CDR3: TGTGCCAGCAGTGTGAGAGATAGCAATCAGCCCCAGCATTTT. It yields the protein CASSVRDSNQPQHF.

This clonotype occurred many times. V is TRBV6-2 or TRBV6-3 and J is TRBJ2-7, with D perhaps matching TRBD1 or TRBD2 (5 bases each). Between the trimmed V and J ends, which lost 7 bases and 1 base, there was a span of 14 bases. The CDR3 loop spans 14 amino acids. Germline V CDR1 and CDR2: MNHEY, SVGEGT. The CDR3 loop is CASTRGWISYEQYF. The CDR3 bases are TGTGCCAGCACCCGGGGCTGGATTTCCTACGAGCAGTACTTC.

This rearrangement joins TRBV15 to TRBJ2-7; D may be TRBD2 (6 bases). V was shortened by 0 bases and J by 5 bases, with 17 bases between the two germline ends. Germline V CDR1 and CDR2: LNHNV, YYDKDF (reference sequence). This CDR3 has 16 residues. CDR3 in DNA: TGTGCCACCAGCAGAGAGGGGAGGACGGGGTTCCACGAGCAGTACTTC. Translating it yields CATSREGRTGFHEQYF.